The clone carrying this T cell receptor beta chain was observed at least ten times. What it binds is not known. This sample is drawn from a study of blood T cells in healthy people across ages. Study-wide findings and caveats: In these data, TCR beta diversity tracked strongly with naive T cell percentage. Possibly, changes in expanded clonotypes were confounded because donor CMV status was unknown.

The CDR3 runs to 15 residues. The junction had 7 bases not matched to a gene; V was cut back by 2 bases and J by 2 bases. Germline V gene sequence: CDR1 SGDLS, CDR2 YYNGEE. For the second PCR, which ran for about 7 to 11 cycles, a sample-barcoded 5' primer and a J-beta primer mix were used. From the 5' RACE reads, TCRdb called clonotypes with MiXCR, one entry per CDR3 protein. This table holds 600,000 or so distinct CDR3 sequences, about 30% found once. What was sequenced was blood. This chain joins TRBV9 and TRBJ2-7; 7 nucleotides match TRBD1. The TCR comes from a woman of 80 years or more in good health. The CDR3 here is CASSVTGASAYEQYF. The CDR3 DNA is TGTGCCAGCAGCGTCACAGGGGCCTCTGCCTACGAGCAGTACTTC.